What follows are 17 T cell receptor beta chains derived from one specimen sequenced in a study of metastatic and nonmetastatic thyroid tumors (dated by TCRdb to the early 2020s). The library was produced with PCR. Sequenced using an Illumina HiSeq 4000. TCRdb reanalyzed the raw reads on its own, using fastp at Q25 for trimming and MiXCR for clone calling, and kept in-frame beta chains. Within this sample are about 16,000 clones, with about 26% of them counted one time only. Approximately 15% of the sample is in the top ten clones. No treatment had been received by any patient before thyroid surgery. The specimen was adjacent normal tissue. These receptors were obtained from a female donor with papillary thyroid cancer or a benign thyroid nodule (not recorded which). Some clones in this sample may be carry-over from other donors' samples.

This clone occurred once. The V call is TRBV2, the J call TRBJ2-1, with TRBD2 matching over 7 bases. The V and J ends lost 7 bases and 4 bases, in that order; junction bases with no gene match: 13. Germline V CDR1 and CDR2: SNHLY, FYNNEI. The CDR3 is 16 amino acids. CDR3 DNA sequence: TGTGCCAGCACCGAGGGTGGCGGGAGAAGGTACAATGAGCAGTTCTTC. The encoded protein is CASTEGGGRRYNEQFF.

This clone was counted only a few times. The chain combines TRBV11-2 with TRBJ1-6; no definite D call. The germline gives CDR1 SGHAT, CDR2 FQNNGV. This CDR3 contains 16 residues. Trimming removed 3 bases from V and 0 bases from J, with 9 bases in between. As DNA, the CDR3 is TGTGCCAGCAGCTTCGGTACGAGCTCCTATAATTCACCCCTCCACTTT. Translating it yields CASSFGTSSYNSPLHF.

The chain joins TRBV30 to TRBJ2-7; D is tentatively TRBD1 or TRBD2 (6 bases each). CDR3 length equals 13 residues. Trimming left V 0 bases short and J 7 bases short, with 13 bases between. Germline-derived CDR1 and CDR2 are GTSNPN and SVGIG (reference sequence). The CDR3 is CAWSVHGGGEQYF. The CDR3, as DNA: TGTGCCTGGAGTGTACACGGGGGCGGGGAGCAGTACTTC.

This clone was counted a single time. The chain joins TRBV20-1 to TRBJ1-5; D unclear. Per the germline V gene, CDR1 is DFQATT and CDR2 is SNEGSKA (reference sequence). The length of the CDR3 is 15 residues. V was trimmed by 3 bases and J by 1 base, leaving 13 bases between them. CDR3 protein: CSARHSSASNQPQHF. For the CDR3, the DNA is TGCAGTGCTAGGCACAGCTCAGCGAGCAATCAGCCCCAGCATTTT.

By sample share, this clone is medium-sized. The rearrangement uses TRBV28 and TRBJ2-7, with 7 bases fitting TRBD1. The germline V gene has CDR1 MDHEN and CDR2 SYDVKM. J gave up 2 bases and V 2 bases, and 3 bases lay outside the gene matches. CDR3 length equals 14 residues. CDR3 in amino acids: CASSLTGAPYEQYF. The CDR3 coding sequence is TGTGCCAGCAGTTTAACAGGGGCCCCCTACGAGCAGTACTTC. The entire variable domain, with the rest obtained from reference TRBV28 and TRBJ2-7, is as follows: DVKVTQSSRYLVKRTGEKVFLECVQDMDHENMFWYRQDPGLGLRLIYFSYDVKMKEKGDIPEGYSVSREKKERFSLILESASTNQTSMYLCASSLTGAPYEQYFGPGTRLTVT.

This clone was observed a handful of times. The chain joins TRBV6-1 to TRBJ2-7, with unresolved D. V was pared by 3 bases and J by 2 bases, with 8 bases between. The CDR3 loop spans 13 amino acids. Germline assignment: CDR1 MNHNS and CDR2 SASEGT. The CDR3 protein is CASSEEGPYEQYF. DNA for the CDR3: TGTGCCAGCAGTGAGGAAGGGCCCTACGAGCAGTACTTC.

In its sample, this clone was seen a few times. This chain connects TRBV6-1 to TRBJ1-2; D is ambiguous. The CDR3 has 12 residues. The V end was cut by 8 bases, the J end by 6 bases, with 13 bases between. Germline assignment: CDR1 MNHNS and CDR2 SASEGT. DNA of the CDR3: TGTGCCAGCGACCAGAGGCGCAATGGCTACACCTTC. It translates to CASDQRRNGYTF.

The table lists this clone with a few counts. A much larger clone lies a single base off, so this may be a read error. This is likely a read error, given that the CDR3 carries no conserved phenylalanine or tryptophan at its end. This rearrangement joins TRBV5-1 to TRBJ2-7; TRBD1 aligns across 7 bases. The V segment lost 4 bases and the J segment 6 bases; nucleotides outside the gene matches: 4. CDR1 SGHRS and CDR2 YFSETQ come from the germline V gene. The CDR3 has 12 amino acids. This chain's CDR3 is CASSRQGGEQYL. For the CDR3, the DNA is TGCGCCAGCAGCAGACAGGGCGGCGAGCAGTACCTC.

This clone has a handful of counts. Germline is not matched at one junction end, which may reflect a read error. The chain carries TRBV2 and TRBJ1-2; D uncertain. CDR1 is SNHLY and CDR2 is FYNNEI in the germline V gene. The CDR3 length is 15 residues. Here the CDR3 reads CASSEARGTSYGHTF. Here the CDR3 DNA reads TGTGCCAGCAGTGAAGCGCGGGGTACTAGCTATGGCCACACCTTC.

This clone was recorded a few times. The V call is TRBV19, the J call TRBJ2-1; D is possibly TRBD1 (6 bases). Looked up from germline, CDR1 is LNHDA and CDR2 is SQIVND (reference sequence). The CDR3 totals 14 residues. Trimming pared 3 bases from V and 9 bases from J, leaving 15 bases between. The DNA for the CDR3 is TGTGCCAGTAGTATCGCCAGGGGATACGGTGAGCAGTTCTTC. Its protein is CASSIARGYGEQFF.

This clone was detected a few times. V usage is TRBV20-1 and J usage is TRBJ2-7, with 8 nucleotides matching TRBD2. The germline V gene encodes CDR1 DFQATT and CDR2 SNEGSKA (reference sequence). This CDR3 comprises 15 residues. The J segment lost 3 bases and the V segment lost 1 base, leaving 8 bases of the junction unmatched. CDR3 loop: CSARVGSGTSYEQYF. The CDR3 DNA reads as TGCAGTGCTAGAGTTGGTAGCGGGACTAGCTACGAGCAGTACTTC.

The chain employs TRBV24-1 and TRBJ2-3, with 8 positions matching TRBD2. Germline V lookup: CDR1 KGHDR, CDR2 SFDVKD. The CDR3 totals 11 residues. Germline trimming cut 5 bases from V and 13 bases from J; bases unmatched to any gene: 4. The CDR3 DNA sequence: TGTGCCACCAGTGGGAGCGGGAGCGAGTATTTT. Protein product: CATSGSGSEYF.

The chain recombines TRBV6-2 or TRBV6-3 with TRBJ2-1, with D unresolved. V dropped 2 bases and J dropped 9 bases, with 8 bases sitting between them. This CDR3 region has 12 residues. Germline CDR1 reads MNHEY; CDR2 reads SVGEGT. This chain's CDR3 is CASSYGSSEQFF. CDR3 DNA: TGTGCCAGCAGTTACGGGTCGAGTGAGCAGTTCTTC.

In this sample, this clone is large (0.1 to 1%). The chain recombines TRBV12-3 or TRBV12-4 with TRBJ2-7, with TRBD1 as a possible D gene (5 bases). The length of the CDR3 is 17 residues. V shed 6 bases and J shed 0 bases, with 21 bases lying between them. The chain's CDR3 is CASSPTPGAESSYEQYF. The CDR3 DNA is TGTGCCAGCAGCCCTACCCCTGGGGCCGAGAGCTCCTACGAGCAGTACTTC.

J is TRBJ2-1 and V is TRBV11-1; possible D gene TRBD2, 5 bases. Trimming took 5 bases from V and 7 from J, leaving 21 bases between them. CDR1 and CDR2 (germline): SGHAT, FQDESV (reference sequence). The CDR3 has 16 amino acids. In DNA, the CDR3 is TGTGCCAGCAGCCGCACTAGAGGGTCCGGCGGAAATGAGCAGTTCTTC. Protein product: CASSRTRGSGGNEQFF.

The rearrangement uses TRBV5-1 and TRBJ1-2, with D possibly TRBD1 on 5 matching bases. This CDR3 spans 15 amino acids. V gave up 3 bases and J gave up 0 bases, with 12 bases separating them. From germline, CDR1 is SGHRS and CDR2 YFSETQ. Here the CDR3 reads CASSYSGTTNYGYTF. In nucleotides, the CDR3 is TGCGCCAGCAGCTACTCCGGGACCACTAACTATGGCTACACCTTC.

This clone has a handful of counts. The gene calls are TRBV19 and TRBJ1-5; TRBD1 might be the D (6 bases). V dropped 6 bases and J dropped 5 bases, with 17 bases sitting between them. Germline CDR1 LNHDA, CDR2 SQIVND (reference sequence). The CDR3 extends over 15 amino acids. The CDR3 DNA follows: TGTGCCAGTAGACATGACAGGAACGCTCATCAGCCCCAGCATTTT. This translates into CASRHDRNAHQPQHF.